This is a list of T cell receptor beta chains from one sample in a study of CD8+CD57+ T cells in acquired aplastic anemia. One entry per CDR3 protein, called by TCRdb with MiXCR from the reads. Seen here are some 280,000 distinct CDR3 sequences, 45% to 70% observed once, and the top ten hold 7.5% to 9%. Input material: sorted CD4+, CD8+, or CD8+CD57+ T cells (not recorded which) from PBMCs. These receptors originate from a human donor with severe aplastic anemia or a healthy control (not recorded which). Each CDR3 is given with its conserved first and last residue. D genes are given only for firm matches. Expanded clones are given a class, and other clones once, few, many or no size at all.

J | D | V | size | CDR3 | DNA
TRBJ1-6 | - | TRBV6-1 | many | CASSEYLGGSYNSPLHF | TGTGCCAGCAGTGAATATCTAGGGGGCTCCTATAATTCACCCCTCCACTTT
TRBJ2-3 | - | TRBV2 | - | CASSGMGDTQYF | TGTGCCAGCAGCGGGATGGGAGATACGCAGTATTTT
TRBJ1-5 | - | TRBV4-1 | many | CASSQAWTVVGQPQHF | TGCGCCAGCAGCCAAGCCTGGACAGTAGTTGGCCAGCCCCAGCATTTT
TRBJ2-7 | - | TRBV7-9 | many | CASNARRGEQYF | TGTGCCAGCAACGCTCGGAGGGGCGAGCAGTACTTC
TRBJ2-7 | TRBD1 | TRBV5-1 | - | CASSFAGGQGYEQYF | TGCGCCAGCAGTTTTGCAGGGGGACAGGGCTACGAGCAGTACTTC
TRBJ2-7 | TRBD1 | TRBV7-9 | - | CASSKQGAGDEQYF | TGTGCCAGCAGCAAACAGGGGGCGGGTGACGAGCAGTACTTC
TRBJ1-1 | TRBD1 | TRBV9 | many | CASSTTGVVNTEAFF | TGTGCCAGCAGCACCACAGGGGTGGTGAACACTGAAGCTTTCTTT
TRBJ1-6 | TRBD1 | TRBV7-8 | - | CASSLYPPGQGNSPLHF | TGTGCCAGCAGCTTATACCCCCCGGGACAGGGTAATTCACCCCTCCACTTT
TRBJ2-3 | - | TRBV3-2 | - | CASSQDRGSSGTLSTDTQYF | TGTGCCAGCAGCCAAGATCGGGGGAGTAGCGGAACCCTGAGCACAGATACGCAGTATTTT
TRBJ2-1 | TRBD2 | TRBV15 | many | CATSSGSGGYNEQFF | TGTGCCACCAGCAGTGGGAGCGGGGGTTACAATGAGCAGTTCTTC
TRBJ1-5 | - | TRBV12-3/TRBV12-4 | many | CASSHRGFTGQHQPQHF | TGTGCCAGCAGTCATAGGGGGTTTACTGGGCAACATCAGCCCCAGCATTTT
TRBJ2-3 | TRBD2 | TRBV5-1 | - | CASSWGLAGYRTDTQYF | TGCGCCAGCAGCTGGGGACTAGCGGGGTATCGCACAGATACGCAGTATTTT
TRBJ2-7 | - | TRBV12-3/TRBV12-4 | many | CASSLGTGPKQYF | TGTGCCAGCAGTTTGGGAACCGGGCCCAAGCAGTACTTC
TRBJ2-1 | TRBD2 | TRBV19 | - | CASSLLAGNYNEQFF | TGTGCCAGTAGTCTTCTAGCGGGAAACTACAATGAGCAGTTCTTC
TRBJ1-3 | - | TRBV7-8 | - | CASSLRLAGNTIYF | TGTGCCAGCAGCTTAAGGTTGGCGGGAAACACCATATATTTT
TRBJ1-5 | - | TRBV6-6 | many | CASSRLGSNQPQHF | TGTGCCAGCAGCCGATTAGGCAGCAATCAGCCCCAGCATTTT
TRBJ2-1 | TRBD2 | TRBV7-9 | - | CASSLGTSGKQFF | TGTGCCAGCAGCTTGGGGACTAGCGGAAAGCAGTTCTTC
TRBJ2-2 | TRBD2 | TRBV19 | many | CASSRASGGGGGELFF | TGTGCCAGTAGTAGAGCTAGCGGGGGCGGAGGCGGGGAGCTGTTTTTT
TRBJ1-1 | - | TRBV20-1 | - | CSASGIWQVNTEAFF | TGCAGTGCTAGCGGGATTTGGCAGGTGAACACTGAAGCTTTCTTT
TRBJ2-5 | TRBD2 | TRBV7-9 | once | CASSPGASGGQETQYF | TGTGCCAGCAGCCCCGGGGCTAGCGGGGGGCAAGAGACCCAGTACTTC
TRBJ2-7 | - | TRBV11-2 | many | CASSRDIPYEQYF | TGTGCCAGCAGCCGGGACATTCCCTACGAGCAGTACTTC
TRBJ2-7 | TRBD1 | TRBV13 | many | CASSQGARQYF | TGTGCCAGCAGCCAGGGGGCGAGGCAGTACTTC
TRBJ1-3 | - | TRBV29-1 | many | CSAGFFGNTIYF | TGCAGCGCGGGCTTTTTCGGAAACACCATATATTTT
TRBJ2-2 | TRBD2 | TRBV24-1 | - | CATSGRAGTGELFF | TGTGCCACCAGCGGGAGGGCAGGAACCGGGGAGCTGTTTTTT
TRBJ2-7 | - | TRBV6-2/TRBV6-3 | many | CASRMGGPAYEQYF | TGTGCCAGCAGGATGGGGGGGCCCGCCTACGAGCAGTACTTC
TRBJ2-1 | TRBD2 | TRBV11-2 | many | CASSSQAGTRNEQFF | TGTGCCAGCAGCTCTCAAGCGGGGACGCGCAATGAGCAGTTCTTC
TRBJ1-1 | - | TRBV9 | few | CASSPDPRVAGITEAFF | TGTGCCAGCAGCCCCGATCCCCGAGTTGCGGGGATCACTGAAGCTTTCTTT
TRBJ1-6 | - | TRBV7-7 | few | CASSMAGPSNNSPLHF | TGTGCTAGCAGCATGGCAGGACCTTCTAATAATTCACCCCTCCACTTT
TRBJ1-5 | - | TRBV7-4 | - | CASSLLGGWGNQPQHF | TGTGCCAGCAGCCTCCTCGGGGGATGGGGGAATCAGCCCCAGCATTTT
TRBJ2-3 | TRBD1 | TRBV20-1 | - | CSASRGPEQYF | TGCAGTGCTAGTAGGGGGCCTGAGCAGTATTTT
TRBJ2-7 | - | TRBV10-3 | few | CAIKEARGTSYEQYF | TGTGCCATCAAAGAGGCCCGGGGAACCTCCTACGAGCAGTACTTC
TRBJ2-7 | - | TRBV7-9 | - | CASSLEQGPGYF | TGTGCCAGCAGCTTAGAACAGGGCCCCGGGTACTTC
TRBJ2-7 | - | TRBV10-3 | - | CAISRPGDYNEQFFGPGGEHEQYF | -
TRBJ2-7 | - | TRBV7-2 | once | CASSFTPLSYEQYF | TGTGCCAGCAGCTTTACCCCACTCAGCTACGAGCAGTACTTC
TRBJ2-5 | - | TRBV7-8 | - | CASSPAPRQQETQYF | TGTGCCAGCAGCCCCGCCCCTCGGCAGCAAGAGACCCAGTACTTC
TRBJ1-5 | - | TRBV24-1 | - | CASSGTSNQPQHF | TGTGCCAGTAGCGGGACGAGCAATCAGCCCCAGCATTTT
TRBJ1-2 | TRBD1 | TRBV12-3/TRBV12-4 | many | CASSDPGTGDYGYTF | TGTGCCAGCAGCGACCCCGGGACAGGGGACTATGGCTACACCTTC